This passage covers 20 T cell receptor beta chains from one sample sequenced in a study of tumor and adjacent non-tumor tissue in lung cancer. This sample's RNA came from whole unsorted tissue. The normal lung tissue was taken more than 3 cm from the tumor edge. A modified ARM-PCR protocol with three rounds of nested PCR amplified TCRbeta. From the multiplex PCR reads, TCRdb called clonotypes with MiXCR, one entry per CDR3 protein. This sample has approximately 77,000 distinct CDR3 sequences, with 70% to 90% found just once. Sequenced sample: distant non-tumor lung tissue. The source of these receptors is a man aged 55 to 70 with non-small cell lung cancer.

Worth noting for this clonotype: At one boundary the junction diverges from the germline segment, which might be a read error. The J gene is TRBJ1-1, the V gene TRBV11-3, with unresolved D. CDR1 and CDR2 (germline): SGHNT, YENEEA. The CDR3 covers 12 residues. As DNA, the CDR3 is TGTACCAGCAGCTACGAGAACACTGAAGCTTTCTTT. Translating gives CTSSYENTEAFF.

As regards this clonotype: A junction boundary mismatches the germline segment, possibly from a read error. The chain uses TRBV5-5 and TRBJ2-5; D uncertain. Germline lookup yields CDR1 SGHKS and CDR2 YYEKEE (reference sequence). CDR3 size: 14 residues. CDR3 protein: CVSSSYRAEETQYF. CDR3 DNA sequence: TGTGTCAGCAGCTCGTACCGGGCCGAGGAGACCCAGTACTTC.

The V gene is TRBV4-1, the J gene TRBJ2-3, with D perhaps matching TRBD2 (5 bases). Germline V CDR1 and CDR2: MGHRA, YSYEKL. Between the trimmed V and J ends, which lost 11 bases and 3 bases, there was a span of 21 bases. The CDR3 sequence is 15 residues long. The CDR3 here is CACSHQLVGTDTQYF. The CDR3 bases are TGCGCCTGTAGCCATCAACTAGTGGGGACAGATACGCAGTATTTT.

Worth noting for this clonotype: At one of its ends the junction is not consistent with the germline gene, which may arise from a read error. This chain connects TRBV6-6 to TRBJ2-7, with 7 bases identical to TRBD1. This CDR3 comprises 14 residues. The germline gives CDR1 MNHNY, CDR2 SVGAGI (reference sequence). The CDR3 sequence is CASNYVTGQYEQYF. The CDR3 DNA sequence: TGTGCCAGCAATTACGTGACAGGGCAGTACGAGCAGTACTTC.

As for this clonotype: A read error is likely, as this CDR3 ends without the conserved phenylalanine or tryptophan. The V and J genes are TRBV6-4 and TRBJ2-1; D may be TRBD2 (6 bases). Germline CDR1 and CDR2: MRHNA and SNTAGT. The CDR3 loop spans 16 amino acids. V lost 0 bases and J 0 bases, leaving 9 bases between the germline ends. CDR3 sequence: CASSDSTTSSYNEQFS. The CDR3 DNA reads as TGTGCCAGCAGTGACTCGACGACTAGCTCCTACAATGAGCAGTTCTCC.

A word on this clonotype: Relative to the germline gene, one junction end is altered; a read error may explain this. V is TRBV4-3 and J is TRBJ1-1; D gene unclear. Germline loops: CDR1 LGHNA, CDR2 YSLEER. The CDR3 loop spans 15 amino acids. The chain's CDR3 is CASSQSFRLSTKAFF. CDR3 DNA sequence: TGCGCCAGCAGCCAATCGTTTAGGTTGAGCACTAAAGCTTTCTTT.

Comment on this clonotype: At one boundary the junction diverges from the germline segment, which might be a read error. J is TRBJ2-3 and V is TRBV12-3 or TRBV12-4; D not certain. There are 13 residues in the CDR3. The CDR3 nucleotides read TGTGTCAGCACCCGCATTAGCACAGATACGCAGTATTTT. It encodes CVSTRISTDTQYF.

As to this clonotype: The junction differs from germline at one of its ends, possibly a read error. The CDR3 region is CASSLSYVTQYF. CDR3 DNA sequence: TGTGCTAGCAGCTTATCGTACGTTACGCAGTATTTT. The rearrangement links TRBV11-1 to TRBJ2-3; D remains ambiguous. Germline V gene data show CDR1 as SGHAT and CDR2 as FQDESV (reference sequence). The CDR3 length is 12 residues.

The chain couples TRBV6-6 to TRBJ1-5; weak D call: TRBD1 (5 bases). V gave up 9 bases and J gave up 7 bases, with 19 bases separating them. The CDR3 is made up of 14 amino acids. Germline V gene sequence: CDR1 MNHNY, CDR2 SVGAGI (reference sequence). The chain's CDR3 is CASNIGGSGQPQHF. CDR3 nucleotide sequence: TGTGCCAGTAATATTGGGGGTTCGGGGCAGCCCCAGCATTTT.

Concerning this clonotype itself: The germline gene is not matched at one end of the junction; a read error may be the cause. This rearrangement joins TRBV6-6 to TRBJ1-2; D is perhaps TRBD1 (5 bases). The germline V gene has CDR1 MNHNY and CDR2 SVGAGI (reference sequence). The CDR3 is 12 residues long. The CDR3 reads CVSSQGRYGYTF. DNA of the CDR3: TGTGTCAGCAGCCAGGGCCGATATGGCTACACTTTC.

The J gene is TRBJ2-2, the V gene TRBV4-1; TRBD1 agrees at 9 bases. Germline values: CDR1 MGHRA, CDR2 YSYEKL. With V trimmed by 0 bases and J by 10 bases, 12 bases remained unmatched. The CDR3 consists of 17 residues. In DNA, the CDR3 is TGCGCCAGCAGCCAAGATGGGACAGGGACTCGCATCGTGGAGCTGTTTTTT. Translation gives CASSQDGTGTRIVELFF.

Of note for this clonotype: As the CDR3 is not closed by the conserved phenylalanine or tryptophan, this likely results from a read error. This rearrangement joins TRBV12-3 or TRBV12-4 to TRBJ2-5; D not certain. The CDR3 contains 14 residues. CDR3 loop: CASSLPATQEIQYL. The CDR3 region has the DNA TGTGCTAGCAGTTTACCGGCGACCCAAGAGATCCAGTACCTC.

With regard to this clonotype: Germline is not matched at one junction end, which may reflect a read error. The DNA of the CDR3 is TGTGTCTGCAGTTACCGGGACGGAACCACTGAAGTTTTCTTT. This codes for CVCSYRDGTTEVFF. This chain links TRBV6-5 with TRBJ1-1; D possibly corresponds to TRBD1 (5 bases). The CDR3 is 14 residues long. Germline V CDR1 and CDR2: MNHEY, SVGAGI.

On this clonotype itself: The CDR3 does not end in the conserved phenylalanine or tryptophan, so this is likely a read error. The chain recombines TRBV29-1 with TRBJ2-3; D gene unclear. Trimming shortened V by 8 bases and J by 4 bases, and 7 bases separated the two germline ends. Germline values: CDR1 SQVTM, CDR2 ANQGSEA. The CDR3 extends over 10 amino acids. The CDR3 region is CSFGPDTQYL. The CDR3 DNA reads as TGCAGCTTTGGGCCAGATACGCAGTATTTG.

V usage is TRBV5-1 and J usage is TRBJ2-2; TRBD1 matches 7 bases. This CDR3 is 15 amino acids long. Germline V gene lookup returns CDR1 SGHRS and CDR2 YFSETQ. The J segment lost 7 bases and the V segment lost 6 bases, leaving 12 bases of the junction unmatched. The CDR3 sequence: CASIQPDRAGGELFF. CDR3 in DNA: TGCGCCAGCATCCAACCCGACAGGGCGGGCGGGGAGCTGTTTTTT.

As to this clonotype: A read error may produce the germline difference seen at one junction end. The chain couples TRBV4-2 to TRBJ1-2, with D perhaps matching TRBD1 (6 bases). Germline V gene data show CDR1 as LGHNA and CDR2 as YNFKEQ. This CDR3 contains 16 residues. CDR3 coding DNA: TGTACCAGCAGCCCCCCTACGGGGACGGAGGGGGATGGCTATACCTTC. It encodes CTSSPPTGTEGDGYTF.

Concerning this clonotype: No conserved phenylalanine or tryptophan ends this CDR3, so it is likely a read error. It is unclear where the CDR3 begins or ends on the DNA, so no DNA is shown, and the CDR3 is as TCRdb lists it. This rearrangement joins TRBV29-1 to TRBJ2-7; the table's TRBD1 call for D was not verified on the DNA. CDR1 is SQVTM and CDR2 is ANQGSEA in the germline V gene. With termini counted, the CDR3 has 13 amino acids. The CDR3 reads CSVPKEQGNEKYL.

This sequence joins TRBV10-3 and TRBJ2-3; 7 nucleotides line up with TRBD2. There are 14 residues in the CDR3. Germline V gives CDR1 ENHRY, CDR2 SYGVKD. CDR3 in amino acids: CAIGGITPTDTQYF. The CDR3 nucleotides are TGTGCTATCGGGGGGATTACTCCCACAGATACGCAGTATTTT.

The chain recombines TRBV7-2 with TRBJ2-1; maybe TRBD1 (5 bases). The CDR3 spans 16 residues. CDR1 and CDR2 (germline): SGHTA, FQGNSA. V lost 1 base and J 4 bases, leaving 14 bases between the germline ends. The CDR3 loop reads CASSLVGRVLYNEQFF. The CDR3 DNA is TGTGCCAGCAGCTTAGTAGGCAGGGTACTTTACAATGAGCAGTTCTTC.

This clonotype has just a few counts. The chain carries TRBV7-9 and TRBJ2-7; the match to TRBD2 covers 14 bases. The CDR3 sequence is 15 residues long. V lost 6 bases to trimming and J lost 2 bases; unmatched junction nucleotides: 3. Germline V gives CDR1 SEHNR, CDR2 FQNEAQ (reference sequence). The CDR3 is CASRPTSGGAYEQYF. The CDR3 DNA sequence: TGTGCCAGCAGACCGACTAGCGGGGGGGCCTACGAGCAGTACTTC.